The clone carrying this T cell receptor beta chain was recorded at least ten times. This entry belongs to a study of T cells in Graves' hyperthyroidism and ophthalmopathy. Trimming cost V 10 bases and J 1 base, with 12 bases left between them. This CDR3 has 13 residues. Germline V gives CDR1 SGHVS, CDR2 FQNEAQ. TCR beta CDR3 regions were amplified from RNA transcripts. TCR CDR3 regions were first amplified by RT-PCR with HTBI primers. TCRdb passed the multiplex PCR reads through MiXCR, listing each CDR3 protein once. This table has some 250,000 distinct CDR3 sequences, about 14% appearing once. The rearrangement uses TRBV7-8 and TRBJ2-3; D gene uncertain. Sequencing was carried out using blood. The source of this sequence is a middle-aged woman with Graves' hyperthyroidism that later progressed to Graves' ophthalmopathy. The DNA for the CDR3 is TGTGCCATCTCGTTGTCCCGCACAGATACGCAGTATTTT. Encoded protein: CAISLSRTDTQYF.